This T cell receptor beta chain comes out of a study of T cell clones after liver transplantation. Study summary: Draws occurred before transplant, before withdrawal, and after complete or failed withdrawal.

Per the germline V gene, CDR1 is SGHRS and CDR2 is YFSETQ. V trimming: 4 bases; J trimming: 4 bases; junction bases outside the gene matches: 6. The CDR3 runs 15 residues. This clone is a singleton in its sample. Produced via immunoSEQ multiplex PCR; TCRdb's table is partial and in-frame only. The table shows more than 70,000 clones, with 70% to 90% occurring only once. The sample consisted of CD4+ T cells from blood, taken at the 22-month timepoint. The V gene is TRBV5-1, the J gene TRBJ1-3, with TRBD1 matching 9 bases. The sequence was collected from a human patient who received a liver transplant. Certain T cells may be donor cells from the graft. The CDR3 reads CASSEPGQGGNTIYF. CDR3 sequence (DNA): TGCGCCAGCAGCGAACCGGGACAGGGAGGAAACACCATATATTTT.